Sequencing of this TCR beta chain was carried out in a study of blood T cell repertoires in COVID-19 (dated by TCRdb to 2019 to 2021). For the study in its entirety: Collaborator samples came from the United States, Italy and Spain and covered acute and convalescent phases of COVID-19. The repertoires were made available in a free public database intended to serve as a resource for research on the immune response to SARS-CoV-2. A de-identified subject ID, COVID-19 status, age in years and sex were almost always included in the sample metadata. The material from the prospective study consisted of cDNA or gDNA derived from T cells, B-cell-depleted T cells, or PBMCs. Deeply sampled blood TCRbeta repertoires from subjects exposed to, actively infected with, or recovered from COVID-19 were included in the dataset. Where available, HLA class I and class II types were taken from metadata supplied by the sample provider and were not determined by assay-based typing. The samples were drawn from the first 160 participants of the ongoing ImmuneRACE study and from 950 to 1,500 subjects provided by 6 global collaborators.

TCRbeta CDR3 regions were amplified from genomic DNA by means of the immunoSEQ Assay, a bias-controlled multiplex PCR. On the authors' methods: Nucleated cell counts per sample were estimated from amplification of reference gene primers within the assay. To quantify the absolute abundance of each unique TCRbeta CDR3 rearrangement, sequence reads were collapsed and filtered. Productive Simpson clonality was computed per sample as the square root of Simpson's diversity index over productive rearrangements. What TCRdb holds here is the immuneACCESS table cut down to in-frame rearrangements. Part of the clones is not present; checked against another copy, under half of the missing clones reflect an unresolved V gene, and the others are unexplained. V and J calls and clone size come straight from that table; D and trimming were deduced from the DNA. The sample has approximately 140,000 clones on record, roughly 84% of them singletons. Of the sample, approximately 40% falls within the top ten clones.

Study-wide findings and limitations: Clinical and demographic metadata were provided uncurated, with the amount varying by source and participant.

Whole blood was collected in K2EDTA tubes by collaborating institutions according to the institutions' own protocols. Collaborator samples were shipped for TCRbeta analysis as frozen whole blood, isolated PBMCs, or DNA extracted from either sample type. As concerns this clone: It has no known antigen specificity. No base-level quality is on record; no much larger clone is a single base apart.

From the cysteine through the phenylalanine, the CDR3 covers 12 amino acids. Solely the CDR3 DNA is kept, with 36 bases framed from the first base. The germline ends are 9 bases apart after V is trimmed by 5 bases and J by 6 bases. CDR1 and CDR2, per the germline V gene (reference sequence), are SEHNR and FQNEAQ. The source is a human donor in a cohort sampled during active COVID-19. This chain joins TRBV7-9 to TRBJ2-3; 5 matching bases give a weak D call of TRBD2. Sequencing input: peripheral blood. The CDR3 sequence is CASSPLVDTQYF. The nucleotides are TGTGCCAGCAGCCCACTAGTGGATACGCAGTATTTT.